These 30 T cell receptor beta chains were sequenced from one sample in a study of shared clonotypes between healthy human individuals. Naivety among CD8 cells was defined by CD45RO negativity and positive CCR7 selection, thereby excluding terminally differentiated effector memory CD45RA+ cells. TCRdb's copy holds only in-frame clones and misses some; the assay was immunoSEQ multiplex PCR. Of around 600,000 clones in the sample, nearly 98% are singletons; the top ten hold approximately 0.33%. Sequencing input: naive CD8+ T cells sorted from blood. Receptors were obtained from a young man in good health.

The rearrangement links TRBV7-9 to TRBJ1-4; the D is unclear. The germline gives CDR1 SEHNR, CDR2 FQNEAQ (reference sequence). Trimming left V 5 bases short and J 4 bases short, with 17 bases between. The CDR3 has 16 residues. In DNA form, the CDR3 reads TGTGCCAGCAGCCTCAGGACGGATAACCTTAATGAAAAACTGTTTTTT. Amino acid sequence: CASSLRTDNLNEKLFF.

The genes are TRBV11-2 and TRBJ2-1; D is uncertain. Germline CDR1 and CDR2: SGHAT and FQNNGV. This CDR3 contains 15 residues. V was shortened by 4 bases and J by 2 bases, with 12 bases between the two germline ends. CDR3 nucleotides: TGTGCCAGCAGCTCCTTAGCAGCCACCTACAATGAGCAGTTCTTC. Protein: CASSSLAATYNEQFF.

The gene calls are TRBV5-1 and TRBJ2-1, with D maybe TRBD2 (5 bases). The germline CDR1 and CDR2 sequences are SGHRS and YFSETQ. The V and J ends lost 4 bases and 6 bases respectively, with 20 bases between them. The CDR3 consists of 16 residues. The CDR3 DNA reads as TGCGCCAGCAGCCCTACACGCAACGAGGGCCCCAATGAGCAGTTCTTC. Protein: CASSPTRNEGPNEQFF.

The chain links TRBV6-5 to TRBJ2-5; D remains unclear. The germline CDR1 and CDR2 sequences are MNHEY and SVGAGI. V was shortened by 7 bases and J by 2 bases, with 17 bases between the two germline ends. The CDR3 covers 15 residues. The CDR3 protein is CASNGRQATQETQYF. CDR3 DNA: TGTGCCAGCAACGGGCGCCAGGCGACGCAAGAGACCCAGTACTTC.

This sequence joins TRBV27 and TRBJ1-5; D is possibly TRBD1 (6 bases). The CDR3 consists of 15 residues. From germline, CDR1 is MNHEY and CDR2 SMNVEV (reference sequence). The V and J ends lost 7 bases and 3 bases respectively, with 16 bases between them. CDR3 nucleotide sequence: TGTGCCAGCAAAACAGGGTCGGGTTTCAATCAGCCCCAGCATTTT. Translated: CASKTGSGFNQPQHF.

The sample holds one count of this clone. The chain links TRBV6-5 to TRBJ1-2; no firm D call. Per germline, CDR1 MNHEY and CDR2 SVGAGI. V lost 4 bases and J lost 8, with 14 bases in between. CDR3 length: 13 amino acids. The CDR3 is CASSFGPPGGYTF. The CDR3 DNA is TGTGCCAGCAGTTTCGGCCCACCCGGCGGCTACACCTTC.

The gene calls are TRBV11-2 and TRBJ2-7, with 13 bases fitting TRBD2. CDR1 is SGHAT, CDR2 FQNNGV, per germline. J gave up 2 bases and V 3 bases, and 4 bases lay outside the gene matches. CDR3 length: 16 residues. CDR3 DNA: TGTGCCAGCAGCTTCGAGGGACTAGCGGGACCCTACGAGCAGTACTTC. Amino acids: CASSFEGLAGPYEQYF.

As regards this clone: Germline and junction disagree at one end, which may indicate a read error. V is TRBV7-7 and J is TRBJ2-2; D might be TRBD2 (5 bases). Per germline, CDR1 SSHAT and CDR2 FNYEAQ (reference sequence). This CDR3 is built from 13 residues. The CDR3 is CASKDSSTGELFF. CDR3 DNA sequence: TGTGCTAGCAAGGACTCCAGCACCGGGGAGCTGTTTTTT.

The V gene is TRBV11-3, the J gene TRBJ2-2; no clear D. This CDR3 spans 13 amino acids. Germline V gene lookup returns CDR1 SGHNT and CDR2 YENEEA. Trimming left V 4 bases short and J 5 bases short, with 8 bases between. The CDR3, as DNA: TGTGCCAGCAGCTCGACCTCTACCGGGGAGCTGTTTTTT. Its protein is CASSSTSTGELFF.

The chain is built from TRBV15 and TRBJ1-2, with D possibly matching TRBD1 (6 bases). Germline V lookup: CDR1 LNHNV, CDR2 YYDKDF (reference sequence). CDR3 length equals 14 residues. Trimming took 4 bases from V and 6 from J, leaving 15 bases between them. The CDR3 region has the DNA TGTGCCACCAGCACTCCAGGGGACTACGATGGCTACACCTTC. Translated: CATSTPGDYDGYTF.

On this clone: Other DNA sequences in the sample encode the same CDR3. CDR3 sequence reads: CASSSGTDSYEQYF. CDR3 DNA sequence: TGTGCCAGCAGCTCCGGGACCGACTCCTACGAGCAGTACTTC. The chain combines TRBV7-9 with TRBJ2-7; D may be TRBD1 or TRBD2 (5 bases each). Trimming took 4 bases from V and 0 from J, leaving 10 bases between them. Germline CDR1 and CDR2: SEHNR and FQNEAQ (reference sequence). CDR3 length equals 14 residues. Full variable domain (missing parts from reference TRBV7-9 and TRBJ2-7): DTGVSQNPRHKITKRGQNVTFRCDPISEHNRLYWYRQTLGQGPEFLTYFQNEAQLEKSRLLSDRFSAERPKGSFSTLEIQRTEQGDSAMYLCASSSGTDSYEQYFGPGTRLTVT.

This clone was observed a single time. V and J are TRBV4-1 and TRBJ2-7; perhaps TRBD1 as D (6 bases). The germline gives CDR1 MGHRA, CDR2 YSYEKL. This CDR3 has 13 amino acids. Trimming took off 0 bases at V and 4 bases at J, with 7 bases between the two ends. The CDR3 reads CASSQDQGYEQYF. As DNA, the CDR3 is TGCGCCAGCAGCCAAGACCAGGGGTACGAGCAGTACTTC.

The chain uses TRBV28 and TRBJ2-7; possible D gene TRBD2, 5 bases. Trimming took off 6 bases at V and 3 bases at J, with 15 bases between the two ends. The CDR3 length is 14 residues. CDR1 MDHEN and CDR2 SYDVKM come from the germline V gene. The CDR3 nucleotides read TGTGCCAGCAGCCCTTTGGACTTCCACTACGAGCAGTACTTC. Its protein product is CASSPLDFHYEQYF.

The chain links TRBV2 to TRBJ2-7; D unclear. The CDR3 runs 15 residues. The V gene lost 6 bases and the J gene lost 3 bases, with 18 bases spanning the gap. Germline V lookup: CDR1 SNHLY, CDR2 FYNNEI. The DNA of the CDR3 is TGTGCCAGCAGAGCAACGGACCGTGTTGGCTACGAGCAGTACTTC. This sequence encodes CASRATDRVGYEQYF.

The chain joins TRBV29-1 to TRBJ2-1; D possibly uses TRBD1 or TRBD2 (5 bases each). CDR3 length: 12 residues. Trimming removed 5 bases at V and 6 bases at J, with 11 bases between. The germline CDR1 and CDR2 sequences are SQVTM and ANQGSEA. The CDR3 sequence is CSVTGRINEQFF. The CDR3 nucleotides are TGCAGCGTTACGGGACGGATCAATGAGCAGTTCTTC.

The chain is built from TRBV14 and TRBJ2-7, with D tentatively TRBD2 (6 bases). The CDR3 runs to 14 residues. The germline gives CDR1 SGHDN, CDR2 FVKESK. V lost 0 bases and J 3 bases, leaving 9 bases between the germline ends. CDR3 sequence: CASSQDVGGYEQYF. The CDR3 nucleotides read TGTGCCAGCAGCCAAGACGTGGGGGGCTACGAGCAGTACTTC.

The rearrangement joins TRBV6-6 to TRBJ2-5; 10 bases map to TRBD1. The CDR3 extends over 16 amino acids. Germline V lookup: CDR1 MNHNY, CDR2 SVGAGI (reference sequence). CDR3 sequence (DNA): TGTGCGCCGACAGGGGGCAAGGGTTGGACGTTGGAGACCCAGTACTTC. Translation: CAPTGGKGWTLETQYF.

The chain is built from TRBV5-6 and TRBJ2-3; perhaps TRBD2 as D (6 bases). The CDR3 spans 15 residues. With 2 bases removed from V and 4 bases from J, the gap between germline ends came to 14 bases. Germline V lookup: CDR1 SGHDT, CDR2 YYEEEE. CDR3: CASSLNGASADTQYF. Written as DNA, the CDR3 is TGTGCCAGCAGCTTAAACGGAGCTAGCGCAGATACGCAGTATTTT.

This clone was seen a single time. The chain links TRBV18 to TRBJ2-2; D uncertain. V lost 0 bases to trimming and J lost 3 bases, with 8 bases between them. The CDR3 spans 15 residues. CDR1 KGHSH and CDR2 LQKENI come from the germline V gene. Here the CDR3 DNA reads TGTGCCAGCTCACCACCGGCAGACTACACCGGGGAGCTGTTTTTT. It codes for CASSPPADYTGELFF.

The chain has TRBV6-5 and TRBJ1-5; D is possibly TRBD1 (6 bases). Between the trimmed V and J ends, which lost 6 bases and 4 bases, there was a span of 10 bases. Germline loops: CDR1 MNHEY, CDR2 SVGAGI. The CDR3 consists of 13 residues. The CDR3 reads CASSRTANQPQHF. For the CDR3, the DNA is TGTGCCAGCAGCCGGACAGCGAATCAGCCCCAGCATTTT.

CDR3 nucleotides: TGTGCCAGCAGCGAAGAAAGCGGGAGAACAGATACGCAGTATTTT. The encoded protein is CASSEESGRTDTQYF. The gene calls are TRBV9 and TRBJ2-3; TRBD2 agrees at 8 bases. Germline V gene lookup returns CDR1 SGDLS and CDR2 YYNGEE. With 3 bases clipped from V and 3 bases from J, the junction kept 6 bases outside the gene matches. The CDR3 has 15 residues. The entire variable domain, with the rest obtained from reference TRBV9 and TRBJ2-3, is as follows: DSGVTQTPKHLITATGQRVTLRCSPRSGDLSVYWYQQSLDQGLQFLIQYYNGEERAKGNILERFSAQQFPDLHSELNLSSLELGDSALYFCASSEESGRTDTQYFGPGTRLTVL.

CDR3 nucleotides: TGTGCCAGCAGTACAGCGGAGACCTACGAGCAGTACTTC. Protein: CASSTAETYEQYF. The rearrangement uses TRBV6-5 and TRBJ2-7, with TRBD2 as a possible D gene (5 bases). CDR1 is MNHEY, CDR2 SVGAGI, per germline. The V and J ends lost 5 bases and 2 bases respectively, with 10 bases between them. The CDR3 sequence is 13 residues long.

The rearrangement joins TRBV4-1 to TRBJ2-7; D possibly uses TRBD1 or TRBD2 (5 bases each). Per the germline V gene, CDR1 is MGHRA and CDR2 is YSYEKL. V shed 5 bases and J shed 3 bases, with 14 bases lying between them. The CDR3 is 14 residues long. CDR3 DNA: TGCGCCAGCAGCGCCCGGGACGGCTTCTACGAGCAGTACTTC. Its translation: CASSARDGFYEQYF.

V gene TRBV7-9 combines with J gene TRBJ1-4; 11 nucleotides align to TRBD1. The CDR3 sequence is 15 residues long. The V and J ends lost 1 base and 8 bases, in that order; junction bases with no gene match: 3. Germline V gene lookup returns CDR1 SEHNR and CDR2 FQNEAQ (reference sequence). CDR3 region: CASSLGTGGAEKLFF. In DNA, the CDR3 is TGTGCCAGCAGCTTAGGGACAGGGGGCGCGGAAAAACTGTTTTTT.

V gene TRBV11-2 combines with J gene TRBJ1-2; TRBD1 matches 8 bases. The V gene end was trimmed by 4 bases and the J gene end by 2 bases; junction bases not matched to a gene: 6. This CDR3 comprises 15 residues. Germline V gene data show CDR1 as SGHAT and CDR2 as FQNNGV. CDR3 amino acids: CASSSPRGRNYGYTF. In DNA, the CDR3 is TGTGCCAGCAGCTCGCCCAGGGGGCGAAACTATGGCTACACCTTC. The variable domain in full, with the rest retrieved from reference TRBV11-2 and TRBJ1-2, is EAGVAQSPRYKIIEKRQSVAFWCNPISGHATLYWYQQILGQGPKLLIQFQNNGVVDDSQLPKDRFSAERLKGVDSTLKIQPAKLEDSAVYLCASSSPRGRNYGYTFGSGTRLTVV.

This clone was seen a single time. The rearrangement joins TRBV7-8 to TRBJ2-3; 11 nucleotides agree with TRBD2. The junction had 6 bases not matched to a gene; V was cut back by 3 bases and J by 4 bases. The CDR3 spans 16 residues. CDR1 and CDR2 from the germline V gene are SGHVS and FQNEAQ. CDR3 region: CASSLTSGIGADTQYF. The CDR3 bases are TGTGCCAGCAGCTTGACTAGCGGGATCGGGGCAGATACGCAGTATTTT.

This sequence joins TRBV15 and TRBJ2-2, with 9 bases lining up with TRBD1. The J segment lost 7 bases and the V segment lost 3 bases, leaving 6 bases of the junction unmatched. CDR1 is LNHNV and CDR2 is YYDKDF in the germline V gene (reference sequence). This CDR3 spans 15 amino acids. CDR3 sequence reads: CATSSQTGGVGELFF. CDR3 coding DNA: TGTGCCACCAGCAGCCAAACAGGGGGCGTCGGGGAGCTGTTTTTT.

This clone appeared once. CDR3 DNA: TGTGCCACCAGCAGAGATCTTTCGTGGGGGGCTCATGGCTACACCTTC. Translation gives CATSRDLSWGAHGYTF. The rearrangement links TRBV15 to TRBJ1-2, with D possibly being TRBD1 (6 bases). The CDR3 loop spans 16 amino acids. Germline values: CDR1 LNHNV, CDR2 YYDKDF (reference sequence). V was trimmed by 0 bases and J by 6 bases, leaving 17 bases between them.

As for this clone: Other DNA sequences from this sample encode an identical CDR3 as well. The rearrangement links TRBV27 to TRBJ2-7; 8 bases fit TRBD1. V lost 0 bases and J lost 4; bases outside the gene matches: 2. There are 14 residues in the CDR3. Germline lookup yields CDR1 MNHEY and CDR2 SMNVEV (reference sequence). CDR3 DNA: TGTGCCAGCAGTTTATCCCAGGGGGCTTACGAGCAGTACTTC. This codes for CASSLSQGAYEQYF.

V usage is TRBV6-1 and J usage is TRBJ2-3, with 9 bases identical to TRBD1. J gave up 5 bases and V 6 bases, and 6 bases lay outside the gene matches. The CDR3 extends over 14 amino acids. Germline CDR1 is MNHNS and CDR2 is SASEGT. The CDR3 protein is CASSAGQGLDTQYF. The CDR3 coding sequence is TGTGCCAGCAGCGCGGGACAGGGTTTAGATACGCAGTATTTT.